A single sample is the source of the 8 T cell receptor beta chains below, sequenced in a study of glioma-infiltrating T cells. TCR alpha and beta CDR3 regions were amplified from RNA using iRepertoire nested multiplex PCR. From the multiplex PCR reads, TCRdb called clonotypes with MiXCR, one entry per CDR3 protein. The repertoire holds fewer than 500,000 distinct CDR3 sequences, approximately 42% seen once, with around 12% in the top ten. Sample: glioma tissue, nonneoplastic brain tissue, or PBMCs (not recorded which). These receptors were collected from a human donor with low-grade glioma or glioblastoma, undergoing nonglioma brain surgery, or in good health (not recorded which).

This clonotype came up a few times. The chain has TRBV4-1 and TRBJ2-1; D call uncertain. CDR3 length: 12 amino acids. Germline V lookup: CDR1 MGHRA, CDR2 YSYEKL. The V end was cut by 3 bases, the J end by 7 bases, with 7 bases between. In DNA, the CDR3 is TGCGCCAGCAGCCACCGAGGTAATGAGCAGTTCTTC. This codes for CASSHRGNEQFF.

This clonotype was counted many times. J is TRBJ2-7 and V is TRBV6-6; D is tentatively TRBD1 or TRBD2 (5 bases each). Looked up from germline, CDR1 is MNHNY and CDR2 is SVGAGI (reference sequence). The CDR3 sequence is 15 residues long. Trimming left V 2 bases short and J 3 bases short, with 14 bases between. This CDR3 reads CASSYPRGRNYEQYF. The CDR3 coding sequence is TGTGCCAGCAGTTACCCGAGGGGTAGAAACTACGAGCAGTACTTC.

This clonotype was found many times. CDR3 DNA: TGTGCCAGCAGTTTAGTGGGACTAGCGTATTACAATGAGCAGTTCTTC. Translation: CASSLVGLAYYNEQFF. The chain carries TRBV28 and TRBJ2-1; 10 positions match TRBD2. CDR3 size: 16 residues. The trim removed 2 bases at V and 4 bases at J, leaving 5 bases unmatched. Germline V CDR1 and CDR2: MDHEN, SYDVKM.

To note about this clonotype: The conserved phenylalanine or tryptophan normally closing the CDR3 is absent here, so this likely arose from a read error. This chain joins TRBV28 and TRBJ2-1; 13 nucleotides match TRBD2. Germline V lookup: CDR1 MDHEN, CDR2 SYDVKM. CDR3 length: 16 residues. V dropped 5 bases and J dropped 5; count of bases not matched to a gene: 6. CDR3 amino acids: CASSLLGLAGDNEQFL. The CDR3 DNA reads TGTGCCAGCAGTCTCCTCGGACTAGCGGGAGACAATGAGCAGTTCCTC.

Turning to this clonotype: This clone may be a read error of a much larger clone one base away. The chain combines TRBV20-1 with TRBJ2-1, with D perhaps matching TRBD1 (6 bases). Germline CDR1 reads DFQATT; CDR2 reads SNEGSKA (reference sequence). The CDR3 covers 14 residues. CDR3 nucleotide sequence: TGCAGAGCTAAGGCCCCTAGGGGGTACAATGAGCAGTTCTTC. Encoded protein: CRAKAPRGYNEQFF.

The table lists this clonotype with a few counts. The chain uses TRBV4-1 and TRBJ2-1; 8 nucleotides agree with TRBD2. Per the germline V gene, CDR1 is MGHRA and CDR2 is YSYEKL. After removal of 0 bases from V and 7 bases from J, the junction contained 5 bases not matched to a gene. The CDR3 is 15 residues long. For the CDR3, the DNA is TGCGCCAGCAGCCAAGATTTGGCGGGAGGTAATGAGCAGTTCTTC. This translates into CASSQDLAGGNEQFF.

A remark on this clonotype: Mismatch with germline at one junction end may stem from a read error. This chain joins TRBV6-9 and TRBJ2-2; D might be TRBD1 (6 bases). Germline V gives CDR1 MNHGY, CDR2 SVAAGI. The length of the CDR3 is 15 residues. The CDR3 DNA reads as TGTGCCAGCAGTTATTCTGCAGGGGTCACCGGGGAGCCGTTTTTT. It translates to CASSYSAGVTGEPFF.

Points on this clonotype: At one end, the junction sequence differs from germline, possibly due to a read error. The genes are TRBV20-1 and TRBJ1-1; D gene ambiguous. The germline gives CDR1 DFQATT, CDR2 SNEGSKA (reference sequence). The length of the CDR3 is 13 residues. The CDR3 sequence: CSAIEQINNEAFF. In DNA, the CDR3 is TGCAGTGCTATCGAACAGATTAACAATGAAGCTTTCTTT.